This T cell receptor beta chain was obtained from a study of post-analysis software for immune sequencing data. Study-wide background: The disease courses covered relapsing-remitting, secondary progressive and progressive-relapsing multiple sclerosis.

The CDR3 consists of 17 residues. Germline CDR1 SGHTA, CDR2 FQGNSA. V gave up 0 bases and J gave up 7 bases; unmatched junction bases: 8. Study-wide findings and caveats: By F measure, samples from a shared preparation batch strongly co-clustered. Five or six TRBV segments were significantly more frequent in patients than in controls. TRBV5-6, TRBV5-1 and TRBV20-1 were among these segments.

Every TCR beta cDNA library bore unique molecular identifiers. Input of about 1 to 11 million T cells yielded 400,000 to 550,000 cDNA molecules. TCRdb passed the PCR reads through MiXCR, listing each CDR3 protein once. This sample carries hundreds of thousands of distinct CDR3 sequences, more than 50% of them seen once, and the ten largest clones take over 9%. In the case of this clonotype: Its antigen is unidentified.

The sequence came from a girl aged 2 to 9 with multiple sclerosis. The source material was blood. The chain carries TRBV7-2 and TRBJ2-1; TRBD2 agrees at 11 bases. The CDR3 protein is CASSLALIAGGLNEQFF. In nucleotides, the CDR3 is TGTGCCAGCAGCTTAGCGCTTATAGCGGGAGGGCTGAATGAGCAGTTCTTC. Together with reference TRBV7-2 and TRBJ2-1, the CDR3 gives the full variable domain: GAGVSQSPSNKVTEKGKDVELRCDPISGHTALYWYRQSLGQGLEFLIYFQGNSAPDKSGLPSDRFSAERTGGSVSTLTIQRTQQEDSAVYLCASSLALIAGGLNEQFFGPGTRLTVL.